Below, 5 T cell receptor beta chains from the same sample are listed, as sequenced in a study of blood T cell repertoires in COVID-19. TCRdb's table, derived via immunoSEQ multiplex PCR, lists solely in-frame clones and lacks some. The data show hundreds of thousands of clones, 88% seen once. Material for sequencing was PBMCs or T cells enriched from blood (not recorded which). These receptors came from a woman between 50 and 59 years old who had recovered from COVID-19.

The V call is TRBV6-5, the J call TRBJ2-7; TRBD2 matches at 8 bases. J was trimmed by 2 bases and V by 0 bases; bases with no gene match: 3. Germline V gene data show CDR1 as MNHEY and CDR2 as SVGAGI. CDR3 length: 15 residues. The DNA of the CDR3 is TGTGCCAGCAGTTACTCGAGCGGGAGCGCCTACGAGCAGTACTTC. Protein product: CASSYSSGSAYEQYF.

V is TRBV7-6 and J is TRBJ2-5; D not resolved. CDR3 size: 11 residues. Trimming took off 5 bases at V and 1 base at J, with 2 bases between the two ends. Germline V lookup: CDR1 SGHVS, CDR2 FNYEAQ. As DNA, the CDR3 is TGTGCCAGCAGCCTCCAAGAGACCCAGTACTTC. Its translation: CASSLQETQYF.

CDR3 sequence (DNA): TGTGCCAGCAGCTTCGGGACTAGCGGGCATAGCTCCTACAATGAGCAGTTCTTC. It translates to CASSFGTSGHSSYNEQFF. The chain couples TRBV9 to TRBJ2-1, with 12 bases lining up with TRBD2. Germline CDR1 SGDLS, CDR2 YYNGEE. CDR3 length: 18 residues. V was pared by 4 bases and J by 0 bases, with 8 bases of the junction left unmatched.

CDR3 bases: TGTGCCAGCAGCCAAGATCCTGAGGGTTTTGATACGTCCGTGGCCTACGAGCAGTACTTC. Translated: CASSQDPEGFDTSVAYEQYF. This rearrangement joins TRBV14 to TRBJ2-7; D perhaps matches TRBD2 (5 bases). The CDR3 loop spans 20 amino acids. V lost 0 bases to trimming and J lost 2 bases, with 26 bases between them. CDR1 is SGHDN, CDR2 FVKESK, per germline.

The gene calls are TRBV7-8 and TRBJ1-3, with a possible D match to TRBD1 (5 bases). V shed 6 bases and J shed 5 bases, with 14 bases lying between them. This CDR3 is built from 14 residues. Germline V gives CDR1 SGHVS, CDR2 FQNEAQ. CDR3 sequence (DNA): TGTGCCAGCAGACGGTCCACAGGCAGAAACACCATATATTTT. Protein: CASRRSTGRNTIYF.